This T cell receptor (beta chain) was captured in a study of CD8+ T cells in alopecia areata (dated by TCRdb to 2016 to 2019). Some background on the complete study: Treated patients were enrolled in an open-label pilot trial of oral tofacitinib, 5 to 10 mg twice daily, for moderate-to-severe alopecia areata. Patients received tofacitinib for 6 to 18 months and were then followed off drug for 6 months to check for delayed response and recurrence. Disease severity in treated patients was measured with the SALT score, which quantifies the percentage of affected scalp surface area. To study T cell clonal expansion in alopecia areata, the researchers applied high-throughput TCRbeta sequencing to both the C3H/HeJ mouse model and human patients. Human TCRbeta sequencing covered scalp tissue and sorted CD4+ and CD8+ peripheral blood T cells from patchy and totalis/universalis alopecia areata patients and healthy controls. Biopsies were taken from tofacitinib-treated patients at baseline and at 4 and 24 weeks of treatment, and a later scalp biopsy was taken in several of the tofacitinib-treated patients. Scalp clonality was compared across normal scalp (n=4), patchy alopecia areata scalp (n=8), and alopecia totalis/universalis scalp (n=8). RNA was extracted with the PAXgene miRNA kit for fixed scalp, the miRNeasy kit for PBMCs, and the RNeasy kit for mouse skin. TCRbeta CDR3 regions were amplified by immunoSEQ multiplex PCR with 35 Vbeta forward and 13 Jbeta reverse primers. The investigation overall reported the following: TCR sequences shared between patients were less clear than in mice, possibly partly because of HLA diversity in the patient population. The treated cohort was small, with a single nonresponder, so links between baseline CD8+ expansion and response need larger studies. Lesional scalp, especially in alopecia totalis/universalis, showed higher clonality and more expanded CD8+ clones than normal scalp, suggesting antigenic drive. Resident alphabeta T cells in normal human skin are also sequenced, complicating scalp TCR repertoire analysis, unlike mouse skin dominated by gammadelta T cells. During tofacitinib treatment, many expanded lesional clones stuck around in both scalp and blood, and this persistence may partly explain why relapse happens after treatment is stopped. Scalp clonality and the number of expanded CD8+ clones among the top 100 scalp clones were significantly decreased by tofacitinib.

The method behind the library was the immunoSEQ multiplex PCR assay. RNA was extracted from all samples and reverse transcribed into cDNA, which served as template for TCR sequencing. First-strand cDNA was synthesized with SuperScript III using a 2:1 mix of oligo-dT and random hexamers. A synthetic immune receptor repertoire was used to measure amplification bias, and any remaining bias was corrected computationally. The study's own analysis went as follows. After raw reads were preprocessed to remove errors, the CDR3 was defined following IMGT conventions as running from the conserved cysteine to phenylalanine. Clonality was computed by normalizing Shannon entropy by log2 of the number of productive unique TCRs and subtracting the result from 1. Whether each scalp clone was CD4 or CD8 was inferred by checking scalp TCRbeta sequences against the CD4 and CD8 repertoires from sorted blood. TCRdb mirrors the immuneACCESS table, restricted to in-frame sequences. Some clones are absent from its copies; in checked studies, under half trace to an unresolved V gene, and the reason for the others is unknown. The DNA was the basis for D and trimming; V, J and clone size are from that table. Within this sample are over 200,000 clones, with roughly 64% of them counted one time only. Roughly 4.2% of the sample is held by the ten biggest clonotypes.

In the case of this clone: Its antigen specificity is not known. No clone much larger than this one lies a single base away; base qualities are absent.

Between the V and J ends, shortened by 4 bases and 3 bases respectively, the junction contains 13 bases. The CDR3 numbers 14 residues from cysteine through phenylalanine. The kept DNA is CDR3 alone, 42 bases in frame from the first base. The germline V gene gives CDR1 as SGDLS and CDR2 as YYNGEE. The sample's time point label, in plain terms: around 28 days on oral tofacitinib. Interpreted using the paper, the treatment or condition label stands for: oral pan-JAK inhibitor, 5-10 mg twice daily. From alopecia areata patients, peripheral blood was collected along with lesional scalp punch biopsies. PBMCs were isolated by density centrifugation and stained for CD3, CD4 and CD8, and CD4+ and CD8+ T cells were sorted on a FACSAria.

The sequence was obtained from a human donor with alopecia areata. The chain is made from TRBV9 and TRBJ1-2, and perhaps TRBD1 as D gene, on 5 matching bases. The sequencing used CD4+ T cells sorted from blood, collected at week 4, from a patient treated with tofacitinib. The CDR3 region: CASSWDALDYGYTF. The nucleotide sequence reads as follows: TGTGCCAGCAGCTGGGACGCGCTGGACTATGGCTACACCTTC.